This is a list of T cell receptor beta chains from one sample in a study of blood T cells in healthy people across ages. Via MiXCR, TCRdb re-called the 5' RACE reads, giving one row per CDR3 protein. This sample carries around 1.5 million distinct CDR3 sequences, 59% of them seen once, and the ten largest clones take about 6.7%. The specimen was blood. The receptors shown here come from a man between 18 and 29 years old in good health. Both conserved end residues are trimmed from each CDR3.

v_gene,len,j_gene,CDR3aa
TRBV5-6,9,TRBJ2-1,ASSLGREKF
TRBV20-1,10,TRBJ1-2,SAFRQNYGYT
TRBV14,11,TRBJ2-7,ASRRTTNSEQY
TRBV20-1,13,TRBJ2-7,SASRLAGTHYEQY
TRBV27,16,TRBJ2-7,ASSSTTTRGAYSYEQY
TRBV10-3,14,TRBJ2-3,AISEGDTLFTDTQY
TRBV10-2,11,TRBJ2-7,AGSQGRNYEQY
TRBV10-3,11,TRBJ2-7,AISELYEGEQY
TRBV20-1,12,TRBJ1-5,SAKDRGLNQPQH
TRBV7-6,14,TRBJ2-7,ASSSLDRNRDYEQY
TRBV5-5,12,TRBJ1-6,ASASSRQGSPLH
TRBV6-5,16,TRBJ1-2,ASSYGRSGGGSAYGYT
TRBV25-1,16,TRBJ2-1,ASSVWASGDGAYNEQF
TRBV28,9,TRBJ1-2,ASNTFYGYT
TRBV7-2,12,TRBJ1-4,ASSYQGAGEKLF
TRBV25-1,13,TRBJ1-2,ASSEEIAGEGGYT
TRBV4-2,15,TRBJ2-3,ASSQVRAGDSSDTQY
TRBV3-1,14,TRBJ2-3,ASSQDRGAKTDTQY
TRBV10-3,13,TRBJ2-2,ATSRDRGGTGELF
TRBV20-1,12,.,SAREQPLPSEQY
TRBV7-2,12,TRBJ2-4,ASSLRGERYIQY
TRBV7-2,14,TRBJ2-1,ASSLETAGGLNEQF
TRBV7-2,15,TRBJ2-3,ASSSQTSGGVVDTQY
TRBV2,11,TRBJ2-4,ASLGLAKNIQY
TRBV24-1,16,TRBJ2-1,ATSDGSSGRASGGEQF
TRBV21-1,13,TRBJ1-2,ASRHRGIGNYGYT
TRBV12-3/TRBV12-4,12,TRBJ1-4,ASSPGVGTEKLF
TRBV4-1,16,TRBJ1-1,ASSQDPLRMYLDTEAF
TRBV12-5,17,TRBJ2-2,ASGLNPRTGGNGSGELF
TRBV6-5,10,TRBJ2-1,ATKNGGDEQF
TRBV27,13,TRBJ1-6,ASSLWGQGQAPLH
TRBV6-6,12,TRBJ1-4,AARGPTTNEKLF